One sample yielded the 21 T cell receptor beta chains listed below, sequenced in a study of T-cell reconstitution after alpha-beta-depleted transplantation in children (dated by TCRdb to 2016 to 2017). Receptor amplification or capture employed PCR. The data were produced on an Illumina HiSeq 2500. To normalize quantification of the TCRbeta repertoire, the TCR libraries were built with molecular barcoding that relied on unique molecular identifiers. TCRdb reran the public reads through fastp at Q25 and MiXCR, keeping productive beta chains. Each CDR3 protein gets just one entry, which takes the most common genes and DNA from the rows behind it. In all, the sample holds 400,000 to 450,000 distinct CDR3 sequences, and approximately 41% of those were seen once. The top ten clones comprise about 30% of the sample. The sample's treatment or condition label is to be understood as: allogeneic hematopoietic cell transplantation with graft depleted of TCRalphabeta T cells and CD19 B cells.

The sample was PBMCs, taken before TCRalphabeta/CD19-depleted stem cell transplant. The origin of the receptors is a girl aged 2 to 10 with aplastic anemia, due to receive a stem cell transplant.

DNA for the CDR3: TGCAGCGTTGTGAGGCAGCTGAACACTGAAGCTTTCTTT. Translating it yields CSVVRQLNTEAFF. The rearrangement uses TRBV29-1 and TRBJ1-1; D gene ambiguous. The CDR3 is 13 amino acids. Germline CDR1 reads SQVTM; CDR2 reads ANQGSEA. With 4 bases removed from V and 0 bases from J, the gap between germline ends came to 9 bases.

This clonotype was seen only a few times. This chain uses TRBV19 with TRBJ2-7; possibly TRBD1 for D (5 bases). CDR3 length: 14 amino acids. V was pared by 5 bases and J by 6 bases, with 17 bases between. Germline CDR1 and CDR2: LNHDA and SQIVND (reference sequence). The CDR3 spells CASSGAVGFGEQYF. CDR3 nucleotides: TGTGCCAGTAGTGGGGCGGTCGGGTTTGGCGAGCAGTACTTC.

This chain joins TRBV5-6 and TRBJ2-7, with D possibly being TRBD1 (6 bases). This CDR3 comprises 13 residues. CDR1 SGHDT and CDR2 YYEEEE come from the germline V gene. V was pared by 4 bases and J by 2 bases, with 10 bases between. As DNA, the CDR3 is TGTGCCAGCAGCGGGGGCGAGACCTACGAGCAGTACTTC. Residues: CASSGGETYEQYF.

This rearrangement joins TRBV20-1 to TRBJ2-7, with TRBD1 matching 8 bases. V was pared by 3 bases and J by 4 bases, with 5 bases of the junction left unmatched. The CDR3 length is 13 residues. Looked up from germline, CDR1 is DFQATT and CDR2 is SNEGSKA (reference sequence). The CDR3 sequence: CSARPGGPYEQYF. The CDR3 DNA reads TGCAGTGCTAGGCCAGGGGGCCCTTACGAGCAGTACTTC.

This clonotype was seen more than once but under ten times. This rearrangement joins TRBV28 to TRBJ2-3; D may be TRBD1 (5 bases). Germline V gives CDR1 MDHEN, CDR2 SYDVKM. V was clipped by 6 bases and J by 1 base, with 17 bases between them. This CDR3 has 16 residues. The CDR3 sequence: CASSPPPGLGTDTQYF. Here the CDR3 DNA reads TGTGCCAGCAGCCCACCCCCAGGGCTCGGCACAGATACGCAGTATTTT.

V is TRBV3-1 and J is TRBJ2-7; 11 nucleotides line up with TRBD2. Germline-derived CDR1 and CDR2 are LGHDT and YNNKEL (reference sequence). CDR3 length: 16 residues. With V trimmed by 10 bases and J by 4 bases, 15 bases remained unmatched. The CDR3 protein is CATTRRAGLAVYEQYF. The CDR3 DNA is TGTGCCACCACCAGGCGGGCGGGACTAGCGGTATACGAGCAGTACTTC.

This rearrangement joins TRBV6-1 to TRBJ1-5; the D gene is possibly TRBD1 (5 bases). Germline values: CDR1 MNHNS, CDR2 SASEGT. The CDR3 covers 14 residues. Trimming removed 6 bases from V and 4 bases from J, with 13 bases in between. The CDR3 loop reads CASSRDGGNQPQHF. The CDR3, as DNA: TGTGCCAGCAGCCGAGATGGGGGTAATCAGCCCCAGCATTTT.

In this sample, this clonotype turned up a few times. The CDR3 nucleotides read TGTGCCAGCAGTCTTGAAGCCTTCCATGAGCAGTTCTTC. Translated: CASSLEAFHEQFF. The chain is built from TRBV28 and TRBJ2-1; D call uncertain. V was pared by 5 bases and J by 8 bases, with 13 bases between. Germline values: CDR1 MDHEN, CDR2 SYDVKM. The CDR3 consists of 13 residues.

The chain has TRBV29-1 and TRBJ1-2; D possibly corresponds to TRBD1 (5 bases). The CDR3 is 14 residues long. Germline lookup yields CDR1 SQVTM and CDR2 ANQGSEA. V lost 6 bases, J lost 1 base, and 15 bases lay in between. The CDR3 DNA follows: TGCAGCGTCCGCGACAGAGACTTTAACTATGGCTACACCTTC. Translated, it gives CSVRDRDFNYGYTF.

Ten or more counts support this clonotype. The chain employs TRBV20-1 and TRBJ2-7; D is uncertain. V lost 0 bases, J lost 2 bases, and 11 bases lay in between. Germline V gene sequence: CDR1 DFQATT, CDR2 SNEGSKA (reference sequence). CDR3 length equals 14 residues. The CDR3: CSARDLVPPYEQYF. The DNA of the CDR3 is TGCAGTGCTAGAGATCTAGTCCCCCCCTACGAGCAGTACTTC.

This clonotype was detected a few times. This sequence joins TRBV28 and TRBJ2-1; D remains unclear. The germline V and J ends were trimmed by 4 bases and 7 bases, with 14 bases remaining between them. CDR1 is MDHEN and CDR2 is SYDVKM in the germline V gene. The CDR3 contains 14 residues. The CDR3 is CASSSEVFPNEQFF. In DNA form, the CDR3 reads TGTGCCAGCAGTTCCGAAGTCTTCCCGAATGAGCAGTTCTTC.

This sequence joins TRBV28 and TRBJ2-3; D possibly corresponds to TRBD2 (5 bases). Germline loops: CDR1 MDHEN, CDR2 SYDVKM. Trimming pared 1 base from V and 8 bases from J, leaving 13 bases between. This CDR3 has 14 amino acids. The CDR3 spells CASSLFAGVATQYF. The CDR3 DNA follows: TGTGCCAGCAGTTTATTCGCCGGGGTGGCTACGCAGTATTTT.

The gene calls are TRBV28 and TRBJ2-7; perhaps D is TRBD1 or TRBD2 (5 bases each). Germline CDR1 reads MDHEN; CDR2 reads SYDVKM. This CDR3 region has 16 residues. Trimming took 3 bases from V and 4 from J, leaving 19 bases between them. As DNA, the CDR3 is TGTGCCAGCAGTTTTACTGGGGACCCGGCAGGGTACGAGCAGTACTTC. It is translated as CASSFTGDPAGYEQYF.

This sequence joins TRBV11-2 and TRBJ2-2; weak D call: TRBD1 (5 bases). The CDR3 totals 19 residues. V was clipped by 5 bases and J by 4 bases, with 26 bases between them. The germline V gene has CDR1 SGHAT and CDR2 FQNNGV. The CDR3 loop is CASSLKLTWTFMGTGELFF. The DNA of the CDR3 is TGTGCCAGCAGCCTCAAATTAACCTGGACATTCATGGGCACCGGGGAGCTGTTTTTT. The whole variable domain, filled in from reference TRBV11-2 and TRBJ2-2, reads EAGVAQSPRYKIIEKRQSVAFWCNPISGHATLYWYQQILGQGPKLLIQFQNNGVVDDSQLPKDRFSAERLKGVDSTLKIQPAKLEDSAVYLCASSLKLTWTFMGTGELFFGEGSRLTVL.

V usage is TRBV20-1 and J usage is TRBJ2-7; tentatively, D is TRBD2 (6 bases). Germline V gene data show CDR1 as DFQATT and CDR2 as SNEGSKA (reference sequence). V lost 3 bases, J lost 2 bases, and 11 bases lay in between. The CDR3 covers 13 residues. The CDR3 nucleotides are TGCAGTGCTAGGGGGGACTCAACCTACGAGCAGTACTTC. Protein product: CSARGDSTYEQYF.

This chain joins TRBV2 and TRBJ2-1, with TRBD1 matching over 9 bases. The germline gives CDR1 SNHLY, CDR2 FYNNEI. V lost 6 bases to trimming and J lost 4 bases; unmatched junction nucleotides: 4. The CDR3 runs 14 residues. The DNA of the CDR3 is TGTGCCAGCAGAGCCGGGACAGGGTACAATGAGCAGTTCTTC. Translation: CASRAGTGYNEQFF.

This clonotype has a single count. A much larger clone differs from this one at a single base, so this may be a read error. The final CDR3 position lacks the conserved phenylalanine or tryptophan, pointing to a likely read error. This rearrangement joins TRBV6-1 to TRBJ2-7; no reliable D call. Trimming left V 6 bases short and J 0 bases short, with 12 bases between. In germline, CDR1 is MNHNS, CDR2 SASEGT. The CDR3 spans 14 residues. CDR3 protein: CASRESDLSYEQYY. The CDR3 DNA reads TGTGCCAGCAGAGAATCAGACCTCTCCTACGAGCAGTACTAC.

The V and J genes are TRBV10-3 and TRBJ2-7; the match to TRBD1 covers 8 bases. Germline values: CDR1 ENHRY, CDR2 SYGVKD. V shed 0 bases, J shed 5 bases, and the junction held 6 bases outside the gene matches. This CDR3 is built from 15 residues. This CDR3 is CAISESEQGDHEQYF. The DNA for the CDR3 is TGTGCCATCAGTGAGTCGGAACAGGGGGACCACGAGCAGTACTTC.

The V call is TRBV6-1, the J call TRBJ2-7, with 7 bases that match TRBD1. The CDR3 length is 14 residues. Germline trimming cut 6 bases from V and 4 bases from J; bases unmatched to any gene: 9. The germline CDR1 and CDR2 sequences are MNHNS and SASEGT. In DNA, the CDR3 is TGTGCCAGCAGGGGGATTGGACAGGTGTACGAGCAGTACTTC. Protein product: CASRGIGQVYEQYF.

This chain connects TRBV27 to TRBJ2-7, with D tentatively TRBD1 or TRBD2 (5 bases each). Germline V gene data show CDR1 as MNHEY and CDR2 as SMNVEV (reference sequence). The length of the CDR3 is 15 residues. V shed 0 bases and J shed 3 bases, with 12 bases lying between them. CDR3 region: CASSLSWDPYYEQYF. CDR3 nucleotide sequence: TGTGCCAGCAGTTTATCCTGGGACCCCTACTACGAGCAGTACTTC.

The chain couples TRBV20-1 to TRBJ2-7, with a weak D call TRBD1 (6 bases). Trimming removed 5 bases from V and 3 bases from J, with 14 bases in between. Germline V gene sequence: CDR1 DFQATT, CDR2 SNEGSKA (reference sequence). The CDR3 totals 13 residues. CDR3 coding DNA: TGCAGTGCTCGAAAGACAGGAGACTACGAGCAGTACTTC. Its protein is CSARKTGDYEQYF.